The 21 T cell receptor beta chains in this list originate from one sample, sequenced in a study of CD8 T cells in ankylosing spondylitis. A single record per CDR3 protein comes from TCRdb applying MiXCR to the 5' RACE reads. The repertoire holds about 36,000 distinct CDR3 sequences, with 6% as singletons. Material: blood, either unsorted or a sorted T cell fraction (not recorded which). The receptors shown here come from a male donor with ankylosing spondylitis or in good health (not recorded which).

At least ten counts were recorded for this clonotype. The chain has TRBV5-1 and TRBJ1-5, with D hard to call. The CDR3 is made up of 15 amino acids. Germline V gene data show CDR1 as SGHRS and CDR2 as YFSETQ. Trimming left V 0 bases short and J 2 bases short, with 9 bases between. CDR3 sequence reads: CASSLDGVGNQPQHF. DNA of the CDR3: TGCGCCAGCAGCTTGGACGGGGTCGGCAATCAGCCCCAGCATTTT.

Many counts were recorded for this clonotype. The chain links TRBV6-5 to TRBJ1-1; D is uncertain. This CDR3 has 16 residues. Trimming stripped 5 bases from V and 1 base from J, with 17 bases between. CDR1 is MNHEY, CDR2 SVGAGI, per germline. In nucleotides, the CDR3 is TGTGCCAGCAGTACCGAAAGGCGTTCACCGAACACTGAAGCTTTCTTT. It is translated as CASSTERRSPNTEAFF.

In its sample, this clonotype was seen many times. The chain has TRBV6-2 or TRBV6-3 and TRBJ2-7, with a tentative D call TRBD1 (5 bases). Trimming removed 6 bases at V and 5 bases at J, with 29 bases between. The CDR3 length is 18 residues. CDR1 is MNHEY and CDR2 is SVGEGT in the germline V gene. Here the CDR3 DNA reads TGTGCCAGCAGCCGTCGGTCGCTTCTGCAGGGCGGAAGGAACGAGCAGTACTTC. Its protein product is CASSRRSLLQGGRNEQYF.

This clonotype was detected ten times or more. The rearrangement links TRBV7-2 to TRBJ2-3; 9 bases map to TRBD2. J lost 0 bases, V lost 5 bases, and 9 bases had no gene match. The CDR3 runs 17 residues. Germline V gene lookup returns CDR1 SGHTA and CDR2 FQGNSA. In nucleotides, the CDR3 is TGTGCCAGCAGCCAACGCGGGGGGGGACCGAGCACAGATACGCAGTATTTT. It specifies CASSQRGGGPSTDTQYF.

Turning to this clonotype: A read error may explain this, as a much larger clone is one base away. The chain couples TRBV5-2 to TRBJ2-3; the listed D gene, TRBD1, was not tested against the DNA. TRBV5-2 is classified as a pseudogene. This CDR3 region has 14 residues. This CDR3 reads CARGPGQGIDTQYF. For the CDR3, the DNA is TGTGCCAGGGGCCCCGGACAGGGGATAGATACGCAGTATTTT.

This clonotype has a count of ten or more. The genes are TRBV5-1 and TRBJ2-7; D not resolved. Deletions cut 4 bases from V and 0 bases from J, with 14 bases between. Germline CDR1 and CDR2: SGHRS and YFSETQ. The CDR3 sequence is 15 residues long. CDR3 protein: CASSIGLADSYEQYF. The CDR3 nucleotides are TGCGCCAGCAGCATCGGGTTAGCTGACTCCTACGAGCAGTACTTC. Filled out from reference TRBV5-1 and TRBJ2-7, the complete variable domain reads KAGVTQTPRYLIKTRGQQVTLSCSPISGHRSVSWYQQTPGQGLQFLFEYFSETQRNKGNFPGRFSGRQFSNSRSEMNVSTLELGDSALYLCASSIGLADSYEQYFGPGTRLTVT.

This clonotype was recorded at least ten times. The chain recombines TRBV6-5 with TRBJ2-7; tentatively, D is TRBD1 or TRBD2 (5 bases each). Germline V CDR1 and CDR2: MNHEY, SVGAGI. Trimming stripped 2 bases from V and 6 bases from J, with 14 bases between. The CDR3 covers 14 residues. As DNA, the CDR3 is TGTGCCAGCAGTTACCGGGACCGACTCTCCGAGCAGTACTTC. Translating gives CASSYRDRLSEQYF.

CDR3 in DNA: TGCAGCGGGCGCGGGGGGGGAGGGACCGGGGAGCTGTTTTTT. As protein: CSGRGGGGTGELFF. The V call is TRBV29-1, the J call TRBJ2-2, with TRBD2 identical over 9 bases. CDR1 SQVTM and CDR2 ANQGSEA come from the germline V gene. CDR3 length equals 14 residues. Trimming cost V 7 bases and J 5 bases; bases outside gene matches: 8.

This clonotype was observed many times. Here the CDR3 DNA reads TGCAGCGTTGGGTTTGGGGGGGTCACAGATACGCAGTATTTT. Translation: CSVGFGGVTDTQYF. The chain couples TRBV29-1 to TRBJ2-3, with TRBD2 matching 7 bases. Germline CDR1 is SQVTM and CDR2 is ANQGSEA. V trimming: 4 bases; J trimming: 2 bases; junction bases outside the gene matches: 6. The length of the CDR3 is 14 residues.

This clonotype was detected ten times or more. CDR3 protein: CASSQEVGHPPAQYF. The CDR3 region has the DNA TGTGCCAGCAGCCAAGAAGTTGGTCACCCGCCGGCCCAGTACTTC. V gene TRBV3-1 combines with J gene TRBJ2-5; no definite D call. Germline V gives CDR1 LGHDT, CDR2 YNNKEL (reference sequence). V was cut by 0 bases and J by 9 bases, with 17 bases left in between. There are 15 residues in the CDR3.

The table lists this clonotype with many counts. The V call is TRBV4-3, the J call TRBJ2-3; D uncertain. Germline V gives CDR1 LGHNA, CDR2 YSLEER. Trimming removed 1 base from V and 5 bases from J, with 7 bases in between. The CDR3 is 13 amino acids. The DNA for the CDR3 is TGCGCCAGCAGCCAAGGTTGGGAAGATACGCAGTATTTT. It codes for CASSQGWEDTQYF.

There are many counts of this clonotype. The DNA of the CDR3 is TGTGCCAGCAGCCAAGTACTACGGCGGTACGAGCAGTACTTC. Amino acid sequence: CASSQVLRRYEQYF. The rearrangement uses TRBV3-1 and TRBJ2-7; D remains ambiguous. Germline V gives CDR1 LGHDT, CDR2 YNNKEL (reference sequence). The CDR3 spans 14 residues. With 1 base removed from V and 4 bases from J, the gap between germline ends came to 11 bases.

This clonotype has at least ten counts. An end of the junction does not agree with germline; a read error may underlie this. The V and J genes are TRBV12-3 or TRBV12-4 and TRBJ2-7; D gene ambiguous. The CDR3 is 11 amino acids. In DNA form, the CDR3 reads TGTGCCAGCAGTTTGGGGATGATCATGGACTTC. Its protein is CASSLGMIMDF.

This clonotype was counted ten times or more. This CDR3 reads CASSLWQEGEAFF. The CDR3 DNA reads TGCGCCAGCAGCTTGTGGCAGGAGGGTGAAGCTTTCTTT. The rearrangement links TRBV5-1 to TRBJ1-1; D remains unclear. Germline V gene data show CDR1 as SGHRS and CDR2 as YFSETQ. The CDR3 is 13 residues long. The germline V and J ends were trimmed by 1 base and 7 bases, with 11 bases remaining between them.

The sample holds many counts of this clonotype. This chain joins TRBV4-3 and TRBJ2-3; 9 bases agree with TRBD1. Germline trimming cut 0 bases from V and 5 bases from J; bases unmatched to any gene: 3. This CDR3 contains 15 residues. Germline V CDR1 and CDR2: LGHNA, YSLEER. The CDR3 sequence is CASSQEATGGDTQYF. CDR3 DNA: TGCGCCAGCAGCCAAGAAGCGACAGGGGGAGATACGCAGTATTTT.

This clonotype was counted many times. This chain joins TRBV21-1 and TRBJ2-7; no check of the table's D call, TRBD2, against the DNA was made. TRBV21-1 is a pseudogene locus. This CDR3 contains 15 residues. The CDR3 nucleotides are TGTGCCAGCACCCAAAACAGGGGTACGGCACTAGCGGGAGACTTC. Protein: CASTQNRGTALAGDF.

This clonotype was recorded many times. The V call is TRBV5-1, the J call TRBJ2-3; TRBD2 matches at 13 bases. The V and J ends lost 2 bases and 7 bases, in that order; junction bases with no gene match: 1. The V gene's germline CDR1 is SGHRS and CDR2 YFSETQ. This CDR3 is 14 amino acids long. The CDR3 DNA reads as TGCGCCAGCAGCTTAGGGACTAGCGGGAATACGCAGTATTTT. Residues: CASSLGTSGNTQYF.

This clonotype came up many times. The chain couples TRBV24-1 to TRBJ2-3; D is possibly TRBD1 (6 bases). This CDR3 region has 16 residues. The germline V gene encodes CDR1 KGHDR and CDR2 SFDVKD. Deletions cut 1 base from V and 0 bases from J, with 10 bases between. The CDR3 reads CATSDLGQPSTDTQYF. CDR3 DNA sequence: TGTGCCACCAGTGATTTAGGACAGCCTAGCACAGATACGCAGTATTTT.

This clonotype showed up many times. This rearrangement joins TRBV12-3 or TRBV12-4 to TRBJ2-1, with TRBD2 matching 8 bases. Losses at the gene ends were 2 bases for V and 9 bases for J; bases not matched to a gene: 9. The CDR3 spans 15 residues. CDR3 nucleotides: TGTGCCAGCAGTTTACAAGCGGGAGTTTCTTCTGAGCAGTTCTTC. It encodes CASSLQAGVSSEQFF.

This clonotype has just a few counts. This could be a read error, since a much larger clone is one nucleotide away. The J gene is TRBJ2-2, the V gene TRBV4-2; D unclear. Germline values: CDR1 LGHNA, CDR2 YNFKEQ. Trimming pared 4 bases from V and 6 bases from J, leaving 9 bases between. The length of the CDR3 is 13 residues. The CDR3 region has the DNA TGTGCCAGCAGCCCTGGGGTTTCCGGGGAGCTGTTTTTT. As protein: CASSPGVSGELFF.

This clonotype was seen many times. The chain uses TRBV20-1 and TRBJ2-1; 8 positions match TRBD2. The length of the CDR3 is 18 residues. CDR1 DFQATT and CDR2 SNEGSKA come from the germline V gene (reference sequence). Losses at the gene ends were 6 bases for V and 6 bases for J; bases not matched to a gene: 22. The chain's CDR3 is CSAPLSPFPGLGGNEQFF. The CDR3 DNA reads as TGCAGTGCGCCCCTGTCCCCATTCCCGGGACTAGGAGGCAATGAGCAGTTCTTC.